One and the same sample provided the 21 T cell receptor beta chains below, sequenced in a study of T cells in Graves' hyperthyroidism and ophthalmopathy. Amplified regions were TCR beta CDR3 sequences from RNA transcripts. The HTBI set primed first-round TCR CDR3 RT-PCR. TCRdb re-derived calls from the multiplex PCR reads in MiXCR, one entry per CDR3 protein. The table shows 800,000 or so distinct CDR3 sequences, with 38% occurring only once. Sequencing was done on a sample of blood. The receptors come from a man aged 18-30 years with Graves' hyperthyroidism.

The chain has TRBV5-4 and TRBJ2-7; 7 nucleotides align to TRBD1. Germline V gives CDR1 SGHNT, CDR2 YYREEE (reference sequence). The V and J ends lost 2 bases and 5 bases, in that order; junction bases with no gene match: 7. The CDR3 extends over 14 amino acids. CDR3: CASSFSGGINEQYF. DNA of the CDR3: TGTGCCAGCAGCTTTTCAGGGGGTATCAACGAGCAGTACTTC.

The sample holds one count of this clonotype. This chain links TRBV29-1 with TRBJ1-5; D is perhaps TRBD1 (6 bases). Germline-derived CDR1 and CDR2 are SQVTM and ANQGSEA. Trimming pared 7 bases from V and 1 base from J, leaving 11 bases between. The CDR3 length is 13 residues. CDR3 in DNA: TGCAGCGGGGATCAGGGGAGCAATCAGCCCCAGCATTTT. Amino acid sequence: CSGDQGSNQPQHF.

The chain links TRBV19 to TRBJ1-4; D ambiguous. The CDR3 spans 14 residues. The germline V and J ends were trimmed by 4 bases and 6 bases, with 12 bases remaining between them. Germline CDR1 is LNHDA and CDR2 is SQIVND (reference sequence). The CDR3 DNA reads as TGTGCCAGTAGTACCGGGGTGCCGGATGAAAAACTGTTTTTT. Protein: CASSTGVPDEKLFF.

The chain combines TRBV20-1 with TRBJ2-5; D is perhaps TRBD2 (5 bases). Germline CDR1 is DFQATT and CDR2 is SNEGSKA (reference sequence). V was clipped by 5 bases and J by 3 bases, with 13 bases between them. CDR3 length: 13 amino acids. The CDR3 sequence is CSAERDAKETQYF. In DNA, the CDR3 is TGCAGTGCTGAACGGGATGCTAAAGAGACCCAGTACTTC.

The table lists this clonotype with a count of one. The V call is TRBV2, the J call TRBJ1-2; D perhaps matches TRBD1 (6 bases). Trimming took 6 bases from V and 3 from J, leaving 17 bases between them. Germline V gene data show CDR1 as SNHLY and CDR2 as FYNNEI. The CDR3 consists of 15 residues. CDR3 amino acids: CASRAGPGDHYGYTF. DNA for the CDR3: TGTGCCAGCAGGGCGGGACCAGGGGATCACTATGGCTACACCTTC.

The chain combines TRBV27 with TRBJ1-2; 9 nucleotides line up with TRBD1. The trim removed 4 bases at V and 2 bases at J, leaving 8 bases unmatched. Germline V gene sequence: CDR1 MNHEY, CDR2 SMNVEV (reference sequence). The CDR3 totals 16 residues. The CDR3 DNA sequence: TGTGCCAGCAGTTCAACCGGGACAGGGTGGAACTATGGCTACACCTTC. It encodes CASSSTGTGWNYGYTF.

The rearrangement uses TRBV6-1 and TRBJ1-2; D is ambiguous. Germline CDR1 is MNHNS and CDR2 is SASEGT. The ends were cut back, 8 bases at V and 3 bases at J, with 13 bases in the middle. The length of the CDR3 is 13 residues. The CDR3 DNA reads TGTGCCAGCCGTCTAGGACGGGACTATGGCTACACCTTC. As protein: CASRLGRDYGYTF.

The CDR3 DNA sequence: TGTGCCAGCAGTCCACCGACAGGGCTCGACACCGGGGAGCTGTTTTTT. Its translation is CASSPPTGLDTGELFF. V is TRBV12-3 or TRBV12-4 and J is TRBJ2-2; the match to TRBD1 covers 7 bases. This CDR3 region has 16 residues. After removal of 5 bases from V and 3 bases from J, the junction contained 9 bases not matched to a gene.

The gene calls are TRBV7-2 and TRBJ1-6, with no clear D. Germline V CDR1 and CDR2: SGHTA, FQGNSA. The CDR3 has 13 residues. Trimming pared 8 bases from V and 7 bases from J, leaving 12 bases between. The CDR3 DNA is TGTGCCAGCGTCTTGAATGGGAATTCACCCCTCCACTTT. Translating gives CASVLNGNSPLHF.

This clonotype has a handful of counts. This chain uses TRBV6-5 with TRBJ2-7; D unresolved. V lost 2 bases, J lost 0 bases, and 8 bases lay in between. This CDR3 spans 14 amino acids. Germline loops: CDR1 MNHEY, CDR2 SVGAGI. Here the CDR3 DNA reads TGTGCCAGCAGTTACGAGGCTTTCTCCTACGAGCAGTACTTC. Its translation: CASSYEAFSYEQYF.

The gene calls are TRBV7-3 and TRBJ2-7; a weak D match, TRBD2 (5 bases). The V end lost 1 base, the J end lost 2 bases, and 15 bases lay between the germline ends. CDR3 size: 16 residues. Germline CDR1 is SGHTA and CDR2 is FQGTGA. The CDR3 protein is CASSLMAGLPAYEQYF. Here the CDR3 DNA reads TGTGCCAGCAGCTTAATGGCGGGCCTCCCCGCCTACGAGCAGTACTTC.

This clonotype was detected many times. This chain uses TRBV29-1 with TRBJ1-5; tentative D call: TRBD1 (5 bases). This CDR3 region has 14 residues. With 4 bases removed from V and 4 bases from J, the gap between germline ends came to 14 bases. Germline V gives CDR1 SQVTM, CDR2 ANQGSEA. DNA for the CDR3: TGCAGCGTTGCCTCTTTAGGGACGAATCAGCCCCAGCATTTT. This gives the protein CSVASLGTNQPQHF. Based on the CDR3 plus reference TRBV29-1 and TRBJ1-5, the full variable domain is SAVISQKPSRDICQRGTSLTIQCQVDSQVTMMFWYRQQPGQSLTLIATANQGSEATYESGFVIDKFPISRPNLTFSTLTVSNMSPEDSSIYLCSVASLGTNQPQHFGDGTRLSIL.

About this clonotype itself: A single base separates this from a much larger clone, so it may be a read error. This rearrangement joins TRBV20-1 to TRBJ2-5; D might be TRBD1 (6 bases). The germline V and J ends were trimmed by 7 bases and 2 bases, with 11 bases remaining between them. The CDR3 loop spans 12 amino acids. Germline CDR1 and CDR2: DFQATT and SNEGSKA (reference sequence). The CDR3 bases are TGCAGTGTGACAGGATCTCAAGAGACCCAGTACTTC. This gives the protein CSVTGSQETQYF.

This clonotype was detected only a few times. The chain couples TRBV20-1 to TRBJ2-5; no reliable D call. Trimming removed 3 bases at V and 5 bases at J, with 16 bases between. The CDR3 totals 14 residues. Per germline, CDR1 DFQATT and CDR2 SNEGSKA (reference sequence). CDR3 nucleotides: TGCAGTGCTAGTCACCTCGCAGGTTCGGAGACCCAGTACTTC. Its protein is CSASHLAGSETQYF.

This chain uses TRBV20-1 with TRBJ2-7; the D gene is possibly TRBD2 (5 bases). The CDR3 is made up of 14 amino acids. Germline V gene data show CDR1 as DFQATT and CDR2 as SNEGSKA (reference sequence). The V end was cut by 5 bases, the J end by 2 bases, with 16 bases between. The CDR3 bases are TGCAGTGCTCCCTTCAGCGGTTTGGCCTACGAGCAGTACTTC. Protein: CSAPFSGLAYEQYF.

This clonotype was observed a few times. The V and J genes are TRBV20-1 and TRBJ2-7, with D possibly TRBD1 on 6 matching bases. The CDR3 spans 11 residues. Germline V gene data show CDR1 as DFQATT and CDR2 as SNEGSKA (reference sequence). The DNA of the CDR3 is TGCAGCTACAACCAGGGGTACGAGCAGTACTTC. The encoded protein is CSYNQGYEQYF.

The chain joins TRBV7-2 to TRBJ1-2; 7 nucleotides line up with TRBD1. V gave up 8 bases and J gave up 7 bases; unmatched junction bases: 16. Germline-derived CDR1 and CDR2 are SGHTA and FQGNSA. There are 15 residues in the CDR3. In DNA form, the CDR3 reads TGTGCCAGCGGCAGATACAGGGCGTCAGGGGGTGGCTACACCTTC. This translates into CASGRYRASGGGYTF.

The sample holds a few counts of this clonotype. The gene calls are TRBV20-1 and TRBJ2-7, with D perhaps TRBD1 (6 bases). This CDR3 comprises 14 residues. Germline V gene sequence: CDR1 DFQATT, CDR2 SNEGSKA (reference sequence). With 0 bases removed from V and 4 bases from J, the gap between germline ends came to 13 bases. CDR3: CSARDRGMGYEQYF. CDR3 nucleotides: TGCAGTGCTAGAGATAGGGGGATGGGGTACGAGCAGTACTTC.

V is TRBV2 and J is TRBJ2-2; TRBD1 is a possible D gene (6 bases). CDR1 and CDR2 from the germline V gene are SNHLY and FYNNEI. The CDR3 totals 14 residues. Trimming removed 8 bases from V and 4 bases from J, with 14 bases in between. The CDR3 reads CASRTGLGTGELFF. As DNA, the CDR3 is TGTGCCAGCCGAACAGGGTTGGGCACCGGGGAGCTGTTTTTT.

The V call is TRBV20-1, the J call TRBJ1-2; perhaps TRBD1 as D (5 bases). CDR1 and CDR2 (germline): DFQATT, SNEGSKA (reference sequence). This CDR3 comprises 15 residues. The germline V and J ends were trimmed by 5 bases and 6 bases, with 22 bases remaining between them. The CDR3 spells CSAPLSQGEEDGYTF. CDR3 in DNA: TGCAGTGCTCCCTTATCCCAGGGAGAGGAGGATGGCTACACCTTC.

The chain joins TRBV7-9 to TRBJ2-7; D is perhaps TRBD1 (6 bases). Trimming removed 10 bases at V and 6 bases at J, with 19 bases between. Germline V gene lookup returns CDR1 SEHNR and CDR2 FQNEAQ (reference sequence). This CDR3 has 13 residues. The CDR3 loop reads CANSGGDRFEQYF. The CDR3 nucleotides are TGTGCCAACTCAGGAGGAGACAGGTTCGAGCAGTACTTC.